This T cell receptor (beta chain) originates from a study of blood T cells in healthy people across ages (dated by TCRdb to the mid-2010s). A note on the overall study: In model experiments, template switching captured about one uniquely barcoded TCR beta cDNA molecule for every two T cells. The study measured age-related changes in TCR beta repertoire diversity using deep sequencing normalized with unique cDNA molecular identifiers. The donors were split into four age groups: young (average around 16 years), middle-aged (roughly 42), aged (roughly 68) and long-lived (over 80). To avoid experimental bias, donors of different ages were spread randomly across the sequencing lanes. The study analyzed two additional independent replicas of 1 million unique cDNA reads from the same blood draw for two donors, one aged 18 to 30 and one aged 80 or older. What the study reported, not specific to this receptor: Because donor CMV infection status was unknown, age-related changes in expanded clonotypes were potentially confounded. Estimates of total diversity based on one million sequenced T cells were regarded as lower bounds and as underestimates. Conclusive comparison of naive and antigen-experienced compartments was prevented by the profiling of bulk unsorted PBMCs. As age increased, observed TCR beta diversity per million T cells dropped in a roughly linear way, and a significant reduction was already evident by age approximately 40. Compared with the aged group, the long-lived group had more naive CD4+ T cells, fewer expanded clones and increased TCR diversity, a pattern suggesting age selection. A strong correlation was found between observed TCR beta diversity and the percentage of naive T cells measured by flow cytometry.

CDR1 LGHDT and CDR2 YNNKEL are derived from the germline V gene (reference sequence). From the cysteine up to the phenylalanine, the CDR3 has a length of 19 residues. The only DNA kept is the CDR3, 57 bases in frame from the first base. Library prep was done by 5' RACE. Sequencing took place on an Illumina HiSeq 2500. The second PCR ran for about 7 to 11 cycles and used a J-beta primer mix along with a sample-barcoded 5' primer. Each TCR beta cDNA molecule received a unique molecular identifier from a template-switch 5' adaptor carrying 12 random nucleotides. Each sample yielded at least 2.5 million CDR3-containing paired-end reads. First-strand cDNA was synthesized from all RNA with the Mint cDNA synthesis kit, primed by a TRBC-specific oligonucleotide. Following uracil-DNA glycosylase treatment, a first 18-cycle PCR with universal primers M1SS and BC2_uni_R was performed on all cDNA. In the paper's pipeline: Each sample was normalized by randomly selecting 1 million high-quality reads, each carrying a distinct molecular identifier. Reads sharing molecular identifiers were discarded rather than binned into consensus sequences. CDR3 identification, clonotype clustering and error correction used MiTCR with a Q25 quality threshold and the strictest error-elimination algorithm. A nonparametric unseen species model using Euler transformation provided a lower-bound estimate of total TCR beta diversity. Through fastp at Q25 and MiXCR, TCRdb rebuilt clones from the public reads, retaining in-frame beta chains. Rows are unified per CDR3 protein, each entry keeping the most common DNA and genes. These V and J calls originate from TCRdb's pipeline instead of the authors' own analysis. The sample table holds around 800,000 distinct CDR3 sequences, of which about 46% were seen once. The ten largest account for 15% to 20% of the sample.

Systemically healthy Caucasian individuals from Russia, some 40 in total and aged roughly 6 to 100 years, were included as donors. Ten milliliters of peripheral blood were drawn from each donor into EDTA-treated Vacutainer tubes. Ficoll-Paque density-gradient centrifugation was used to isolate PBMCs, with at least 7 million obtained per sample. Total RNA was extracted from PBMCs with Trizol reagent, with at least 5 micrograms obtained per sample. Naive CD45RAhigh/CD27high T cell percentages were measured by flow cytometry on a PBMC aliquot from every donor. Turning to this clonotype: There is no known antigen for this receptor. A read error may account for a junction end that differs from germline.

The sample comprised blood. This chain is built from TRBV3-1 and TRBJ2-5; TRBD2 fits 10 bases in the junction. This TCR derives from a man older than 75 in good health. The bases are TGTGCCGGCAGCCAAGACGGTATAGGACTAGCGGCTTTCCAAGAGACCCAGTACTTC. This gives the protein CAGSQDGIGLAAFQETQYF.